The 21 T cell receptor beta chains reported below all come from one sample, sequenced in a study of OX40 agonist ivuxolimab in advanced cancers. The table came from immunoSEQ multiplex PCR; TCRdb's copy has only in-frame clones and leaves some out. The top ten clones hold 5% to 6.5% of a sample with 50,000 or so clones, about nine tenths of them seen once. The input for sequencing was CD4+ or CD8+ T cells sorted from blood, taken in a trial of the OX40 agonist ivuxolimab. The source is an adult with an advanced solid tumor such as melanoma, head and neck, liver or kidney cancer.

The rearrangement joins TRBV4-2 to TRBJ2-1; 10 nucleotides agree with TRBD2. Germline V gene sequence: CDR1 LGHNA, CDR2 YNFKEQ. This CDR3 comprises 14 residues. V lost 4 bases to trimming and J lost 7 bases; unmatched junction nucleotides: 4. The CDR3 region is CASSLFSGGNEQFF. The CDR3 bases are TGTGCCAGCAGCCTTTTTAGCGGGGGGAATGAGCAGTTCTTC.

Here the CDR3 reads CASSVRAGEVADTQYF. CDR3 DNA: TGTGCCAGCAGCGTGAGAGCGGGGGAGGTTGCAGATACGCAGTATTTT. The genes are TRBV11-2 and TRBJ2-3; TRBD2 matches 8 bases. Germline lookup yields CDR1 SGHAT and CDR2 FQNNGV. CDR3 length: 16 residues. With V trimmed by 5 bases and J by 4 bases, 11 bases remained unmatched.

This chain uses TRBV9 with TRBJ1-4; D might be TRBD1 (6 bases). The CDR3 spans 14 residues. In germline, CDR1 is SGDLS, CDR2 YYNGEE. Between the trimmed V and J ends, which lost 4 bases and 8 bases, there was a span of 15 bases. This CDR3 is CASSPVGAGEKLFF. The CDR3, as DNA: TGTGCCAGCAGCCCAGTGGGGGCCGGGGAAAAACTGTTTTTT.

This clone was counted a single time. V usage is TRBV4-1 and J usage is TRBJ2-7; a weak D match, TRBD1 (5 bases). Germline CDR1 MGHRA, CDR2 YSYEKL. The CDR3 extends over 15 amino acids. V was trimmed by 2 bases and J by 6 bases, leaving 17 bases between them. The CDR3 region has the DNA TGCGCCAGCAGCCAAACGCCCTCTGTGGGGCGCGAGCAGTACTTC. Translation: CASSQTPSVGREQYF.

This chain connects TRBV5-1 to TRBJ2-7; 11 positions match TRBD2. The V gene end was trimmed by 4 bases and the J gene end by 4 bases; junction bases not matched to a gene: 7. CDR1 and CDR2 (germline): SGHRS, YFSETQ. The CDR3 has 15 residues. The CDR3 DNA follows: TGCGCCAGCAGCCTTATAGCGGGAGGGCCATACGAGCAGTACTTC. It translates to CASSLIAGGPYEQYF.

The chain links TRBV19 to TRBJ2-7; tentative D call: TRBD2 (5 bases). Deletions cut 2 bases from V and 3 bases from J, with 8 bases between. CDR3 size: 13 residues. Germline CDR1 and CDR2: LNHDA and SQIVND (reference sequence). The CDR3 loop is CASSISGNYEQYF. In nucleotides, the CDR3 is TGTGCCAGTAGTATATCCGGGAACTACGAGCAGTACTTC.

With respect to this clone: The sample carries other DNA sequences with the same CDR3. This chain links TRBV9 with TRBJ2-7; D is perhaps TRBD1 or TRBD2 (5 bases each). Germline values: CDR1 SGDLS, CDR2 YYNGEE. V lost 0 bases and J 1 base, leaving 11 bases between the germline ends. CDR3 size: 15 residues. This CDR3 reads CASSVGAGRSYEQYF. Written as DNA, the CDR3 is TGTGCCAGCAGCGTAGGGGCAGGGAGATCCTACGAGCAGTACTTC.

The V and J genes are TRBV5-1 and TRBJ1-1, with a weak D call TRBD1 (5 bases). Germline CDR1 reads SGHRS; CDR2 reads YFSETQ. This CDR3 is 15 amino acids long. V was trimmed by 1 base and J by 6 bases, leaving 16 bases between them. The CDR3 loop is CASSLSQGSVAEAFF. The CDR3 DNA reads TGCGCCAGCAGCTTGTCGCAGGGTTCAGTGGCTGAAGCTTTCTTT.

The chain recombines TRBV4-3 with TRBJ1-1; tentatively, D is TRBD1 (5 bases). The CDR3 has 14 amino acids. CDR1 is LGHNA and CDR2 is YSLEER in the germline V gene. V lost 1 base, J lost 6 bases, and 12 bases lay in between. The CDR3 DNA follows: TGCGCCAGCAGCCAAGTCGGGACGAGATCTGAAGCTTTCTTT. Amino acids: CASSQVGTRSEAFF.

On this clone: One junction end disagrees with the germline gene, perhaps due to a read error. This chain uses TRBV20-1 with TRBJ1-1; D gene ambiguous. Germline lookup yields CDR1 DFQATT and CDR2 SNEGSKA (reference sequence). The CDR3 extends over 11 amino acids. The CDR3 DNA reads as TGCAGTGCCAGAGACGCGGGCGAAGCTTTCTTT. Encoded protein: CSARDAGEAFF.

The chain couples TRBV5-4 to TRBJ1-1, with D possibly matching TRBD1 (5 bases). Germline CDR1 is SGHNT and CDR2 is YYREEE (reference sequence). This CDR3 contains 16 residues. V was clipped by 5 bases and J by 5 bases, with 22 bases between them. The CDR3 is CASRYASGGTPTEAFF. The CDR3 DNA is TGTGCCAGCAGATATGCGTCGGGGGGGACCCCAACTGAAGCTTTCTTT.

The chain has TRBV7-9 and TRBJ2-3; D gene uncertain. Germline loops: CDR1 SEHNR, CDR2 FQNEAQ (reference sequence). The V end lost 1 base, the J end lost 1 base, and 12 bases lay between the germline ends. The CDR3 runs 16 residues. This CDR3 reads CASSLGTSWGTDTQYF. The CDR3 nucleotides are TGTGCCAGCAGCTTAGGGACCTCTTGGGGCACAGATACGCAGTATTTT.

The chain recombines TRBV19 with TRBJ1-6, with D hard to call. There are 19 residues in the CDR3. The germline V and J ends were trimmed by 3 bases and 0 bases, with 18 bases remaining between them. Germline V gives CDR1 LNHDA, CDR2 SQIVND (reference sequence). This CDR3 is CASSIESGLLSSYNSPLHF. DNA for the CDR3: TGTGCCAGTAGTATTGAAAGTGGACTCCTGAGCTCCTATAATTCACCCCTCCACTTT.

J is TRBJ1-1 and V is TRBV7-9, with TRBD1 as a possible D gene (5 bases). Germline assignment: CDR1 SEHNR and CDR2 FQNEAQ (reference sequence). The ends were cut back, 5 bases at V and 5 bases at J, with 9 bases in the middle. This CDR3 spans 12 amino acids. The CDR3: CASSGGQTEAFF. CDR3 DNA sequence: TGTGCCAGCAGCGGAGGACAAACTGAAGCTTTCTTT. Together with reference TRBV7-9 and TRBJ1-1, the CDR3 gives the full variable domain: DTGVSQNPRHKITKRGQNVTFRCDPISEHNRLYWYRQTLGQGPEFLTYFQNEAQLEKSRLLSDRFSAERPKGSFSTLEIQRTEQGDSAMYLCASSGGQTEAFFGQGTRLTVV.

This chain uses TRBV11-3 with TRBJ1-3; the D is unclear. The CDR3 is 13 residues long. V was clipped by 0 bases and J by 8 bases, with 8 bases between them. The germline V gene encodes CDR1 SGHNT and CDR2 YENEEA. The CDR3 region is CASSLEFLDTIYF. CDR3 DNA sequence: TGTGCCAGCAGCTTAGAATTTTTGGACACCATATATTTT. Looking up the rest from reference TRBV11-3 and TRBJ1-3 gives the full variable domain: EAGVVQSPRYKIIEKKQPVAFWCNPISGHNTLYWYLQNLGQGPELLIRYENEEAVDDSQLPKDRFSAERLKGVDSTLKIQPAELGDSAVYLCASSLEFLDTIYFGEGSWLTVV.

The chain combines TRBV11-3 with TRBJ2-7; TRBD1 matches at 7 bases. There are 13 residues in the CDR3. The V gene's germline CDR1 is SGHNT and CDR2 YENEEA. The ends lost 0 bases at V and 6 bases at J; junction bases unmatched: 2. The CDR3 region has the DNA TGTGCCAGCAGCTTAGATCCAGGGGGCGAGCAGTACGTC. This codes for CASSLDPGGEQYV.

V usage is TRBV7-6 and J usage is TRBJ2-3, with a possible D match to TRBD2 (6 bases). The germline V gene encodes CDR1 SGHVS and CDR2 FNYEAQ. The CDR3 extends over 15 amino acids. V shed 9 bases and J shed 1 base, with 17 bases lying between them. Here the CDR3 DNA reads TGTGCCAGTAGCGGCTTGGGGGACGGCACAGATACGCAGTATTTT. It is translated as CASSGLGDGTDTQYF.

The chain joins TRBV4-1 to TRBJ2-3; TRBD2 matches at 10 bases. This CDR3 spans 17 amino acids. CDR1 and CDR2 (germline): MGHRA, YSYEKL. With V trimmed by 3 bases and J by 0 bases, 6 bases remained unmatched. CDR3 sequence: CASSHMGLASSTDTQYF. The CDR3, as DNA: TGCGCCAGCAGCCATATGGGACTAGCGTCTAGCACAGATACGCAGTATTTT.

Turning to this clone: Given the absence of the conserved phenylalanine or tryptophan at the CDR3 end, a read error is likely. It is unclear where the CDR3 begins or ends on the DNA, so no DNA is shown, and the CDR3 is as TCRdb lists it. The chain recombines TRBV5-1 with TRBJ1-1; the D call in the table, TRBD1, was not verified against the DNA. From its first to its last residue, the CDR3 has 15 amino acids. Germline lookup yields CDR1 SGHRS and CDR2 YFSETQ. The CDR3 sequence: CASSSLPQGAREPSV.

V is TRBV2 and J is TRBJ2-1; TRBD2 agrees at 10 bases. V was clipped by 4 bases and J by 4 bases; unmatched bases: 7. Germline CDR1 is SNHLY and CDR2 is FYNNEI. The CDR3 covers 16 residues. For the CDR3, the DNA is TGTGCCAGCAGTGGGCCCCTAGCGGGAGTTTACAATGAGCAGTTCTTC. Amino acid sequence: CASSGPLAGVYNEQFF.

The CDR3 DNA is TGTGCCATCAGTGTTGCAGGGGGCGAGGAGCGGGAGGCCCCCCGCTACAATGAGCAGTTCTTC. This translates into CAISVAGGEEREAPRYNEQFF. The V gene is TRBV10-3, the J gene TRBJ2-1; possible D gene TRBD2, 9 bases. This CDR3 comprises 21 residues. Trimming left V 4 bases short and J 3 bases short, with 31 bases between. Looked up from germline, CDR1 is ENHRY and CDR2 is SYGVKD.